This TCR beta chain was documented in a study of OX40 agonist ivuxolimab in advanced cancers. At the level of the study: Mean age approximately 59 years, range 23 to 79; 82.7% male.

TCRdb's copy holds only in-frame clones and misses some; the assay was immunoSEQ multiplex PCR. The data hold more than 80,000 clones, with 91% observed a single time. CDR3 length: 15 amino acids. Trimming at V came to 4 bases and at J to 3 bases, leaving 7 bases not matched to a gene. CDR1 and CDR2 from the germline V gene are GTSNPN and SVGIG (reference sequence). V is TRBV30 and J is TRBJ1-3; 9 positions agree with TRBD1. The sample in question was CD4+ or CD8+ T cells sorted from blood, obtained in a trial of the OX40 agonist ivuxolimab. The sequence came from an adult with an advanced solid tumor such as melanoma, head and neck, liver or kidney cancer. CDR3 amino acids: CAWTLGTGSGNTIYF. In nucleotides, the CDR3 is TGTGCCTGGACCCTTGGGACAGGGAGTGGAAACACCATATATTTT.